The TCR beta chain described here comes from a study of cytomegalovirus exposure and HLA in healthy donors. Whole-study context: Sequencing of about 200 million T cells in an earlier analysis found around 120 million unique TCR beta sequences.

The PCR made use of 60 Vbeta and 13 Jbeta primers. TCRdb's table, derived via immunoSEQ multiplex PCR, lists solely in-frame clones and lacks some. The sample consists of about 160,000 clones, 60% to 80% of them appearing once. From germline, CDR1 is MDHEN and CDR2 SYDVKM. The CDR3 is 13 residues long. V was pared by 7 bases and J by 1 base, with 10 bases between. Concerning this clone itself: The target antigen is unknown.

Study-level results: Overall, about 160 TCR beta chains were annotated as cytomegalovirus-associated. TCR beta chains associated with HLA were, in a later analysis, more clonally expanded than equally common others. Later analysis demonstrated an association between a missense DCLRE1C variant and TCR beta V- and J-gene trimming.

Sequencing input: PBMCs. This clonotype was obtained from a man between 60 and 70 years old in good health and CMV-seronegative. The chain combines TRBV28 with TRBJ1-1; the D gene is possibly TRBD1 (5 bases). CDR3 amino acids: CASNGGGNTEAFF. CDR3 DNA sequence: TGTGCCAGCAACGGGGGAGGGAACACTGAAGCTTTCTTT. The complete variable domain, with remaining parts taken from reference TRBV28 and TRBJ1-1, reads DVKVTQSSRYLVKRTGEKVFLECVQDMDHENMFWYRQDPGLGLRLIYFSYDVKMKEKGDIPEGYSVSREKKERFSLILESASTNQTSMYLCASNGGGNTEAFFGQGTRLTVV.